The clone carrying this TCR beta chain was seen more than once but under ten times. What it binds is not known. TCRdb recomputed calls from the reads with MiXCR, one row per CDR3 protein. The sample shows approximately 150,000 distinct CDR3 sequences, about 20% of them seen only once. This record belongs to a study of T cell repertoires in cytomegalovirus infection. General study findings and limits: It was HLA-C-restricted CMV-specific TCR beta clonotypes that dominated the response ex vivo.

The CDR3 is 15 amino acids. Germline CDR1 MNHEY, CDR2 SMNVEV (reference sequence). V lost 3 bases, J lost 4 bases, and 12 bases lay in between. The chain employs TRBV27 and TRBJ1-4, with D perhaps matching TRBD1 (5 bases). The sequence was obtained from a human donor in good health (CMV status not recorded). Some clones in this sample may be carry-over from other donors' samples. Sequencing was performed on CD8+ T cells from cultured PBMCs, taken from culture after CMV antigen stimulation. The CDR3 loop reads CASSFTGRINEKLFF. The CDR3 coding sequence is TGTGCCAGCAGTTTTACGGGACGAATTAATGAAAAACTGTTTTTT.